This is a list of T cell receptor beta chains from one sample in a study of OX40 agonist ivuxolimab in advanced cancers. Sequencing used immunoSEQ multiplex PCR; TCRdb keeps in-frame clones, though not all of them. The table records 65,000 to 75,000 clones, approximately 85% of them present only once. The starting material was CD4+ or CD8+ T cells sorted from blood, obtained in a trial of the OX40 agonist ivuxolimab. The source of these receptors is an adult with an advanced solid tumor such as melanoma, head and neck, liver or kidney cancer. CDR3s include the opening cysteine and the closing phenylalanine or tryptophan. Fields, in order: clone size, J gene, D gene, V gene, CDR3 protein, CDR3 DNA. The D gene is left open where the match is weak. Not all rows give a size; the values are once, few, many and, for expanded clones, a class.

>NA|TRBJ2-7|TRBD2|TRBV6-1
CASSGGERGFTYEQYF
TGTGCCAGCAGTGGGGGAGAGCGGGGGTTTACCTACGAGCAGTACTTC
>NA|TRBJ2-1|NA|TRBV9
CASSVGSWARSGNEQFF
TGTGCCAGCAGCGTAGGGTCATGGGCGAGGTCTGGGAATGAGCAGTTCTTC
>once|TRBJ2-7|NA|TRBV6-1
CASMLVTYEQYF
TGTGCCAGCATGCTAGTAACCTACGAGCAGTACTTC
>NA|TRBJ2-7|TRBD2|TRBV7-9
CASSLQAGGQYF
TGTGCCAGCAGCCTCCAGGCGGGAGGGCAGTACTTC
>NA|TRBJ1-5|TRBD1|TRBV2
CASSGTDSNQPQHF
TGTGCCAGCAGCGGGACAGATAGCAATCAGCCCCAGCATTTT
>NA|TRBJ2-1|NA|TRBV25-1
CASSGTPHEQFF
TGTGCCAGCAGCGGAACCCCTCATGAGCAGTTCTTC
>NA|TRBJ2-1|TRBD1|TRBV5-1
CASSLAMGIGTGSNEQFF
TGCGCCAGCAGCTTGGCCATGGGGATCGGGACAGGTTCTAATGAGCAGTTCTTC
>few|TRBJ1-4|NA|TRBV9
CASSVGSGQGEKLFF
TGTGCCAGCAGCGTAGGTTCCGGGCAGGGGGAAAAACTGTTTTTT
>NA|TRBJ2-7|NA|TRBV7-3
CASSLGTAGAEQYF
TGTGCCAGCAGCTTAGGGACGGCGGGGGCCGAGCAGTACTTC
>NA|TRBJ1-5|NA|TRBV27
CASSPSSGLEQPQHF
TGTGCCAGCAGTCCATCGTCGGGGCTGGAACAGCCCCAGCATTTT
>NA|TRBJ2-3|TRBD1|TRBV5-1
CASTPLTGGSGDTQYF
TGCGCCAGCACCCCATTGACAGGGGGCTCTGGAGATACGCAGTATTTT
>once|TRBJ2-1|NA|TRBV11-3
CASSPGGGSNEQFF
TGTGCCAGCAGCCCCGGAGGGGGAAGCAATGAGCAGTTCTTC
>few|TRBJ2-7|NA|TRBV7-9
CASSWTYEQYF
TGTGCCAGCAGCTGGACCTACGAGCAGTACTTC
>NA|TRBJ2-2|TRBD1|TRBV27
CASRTGTTVPGELFF
TGTGCCAGCAGGACAGGGACAACTGTACCCGGGGAGCTGTTTTTT
>NA|TRBJ2-2|NA|TRBV7-3
CASSLFGLNQGTGELFF
TGTGCCAGCAGCTTATTCGGACTAAACCAGGGCACCGGGGAGCTGTTTTTT
>once|TRBJ1-3|TRBD1|TRBV4-3
CASSQDPTGAGNTIYF
TGCGCCAGCAGCCAAGACCCGACAGGGGCTGGAAACACCATATATTTT
>NA|TRBJ2-7|TRBD1|TRBV11-2
CASSFNGQGITYEQYF
TGTGCCAGCAGCTTCAACGGACAGGGCATAACCTACGAGCAGTACTTC
>NA|TRBJ2-7|TRBD2|TRBV11-2
CASSPRLAGVYEQYF
TGTGCCAGCAGCCCACGACTAGCGGGAGTGTACGAGCAGTACTTC
>NA|TRBJ2-1|TRBD2|TRBV9
CASSVAASGAYNEQFF
TGTGCCAGCAGCGTAGCCGCTAGCGGGGCCTACAATGAGCAGTTCTTC
>NA|TRBJ2-1|TRBD2|TRBV10-3
CAISGTSGVSSYNEQFF
TGTGCCATCAGTGGGACTAGCGGGGTTAGCTCCTACAATGAGCAGTTCTTC
>NA|TRBJ2-3|TRBD2|TRBV4-1
CASSQWFSGSADTQYF
TGCGCCAGCAGCCAATGGTTTAGCGGGAGCGCAGATACGCAGTATTTT
>NA|TRBJ2-3|NA|TRBV5-4
CASSPSGEAYSTDTQYF
TGTGCCAGCAGCCCGTCCGGTGAGGCATATAGCACAGATACGCAGTATTTT
>few|TRBJ2-2|NA|TRBV29-1
CSVDRGLTGELFF
TGCAGCGTTGACCGCGGATTAACCGGGGAGCTGTTTTTT
>NA|TRBJ2-5|NA|TRBV5-4
CASSLKNSWQETQYF
TGTGCCAGCAGCTTGAAAAACTCCTGGCAAGAGACCCAGTACTTC
>few|TRBJ1-2|TRBD1|TRBV19
CASSMGQGHYGYTF
TGTGCCAGTAGTATGGGACAGGGACACTATGGCTACACCTTC
>once|TRBJ2-7|NA|TRBV5-1
CASSVAGDYEQYF
TGCGCCAGCAGTGTCGCCGGGGACTACGAGCAGTACTTC
>NA|TRBJ2-2|TRBD1|TRBV5-4
CASSSTGGWTGELFF
TGTGCCAGCAGCTCCACAGGGGGTTGGACCGGGGAGCTGTTTTTT
>NA|TRBJ2-5|NA|TRBV15
CATSSGGSKETQYF
TGTGCCACCAGCTCCGGTGGTAGCAAAGAGACCCAGTACTTC
>NA|TRBJ1-2|TRBD1|TRBV28
CASRPGQNYGYTF
TGTGCCAGCAGACCGGGACAGAACTATGGCTACACCTTC
>NA|TRBJ2-3|TRBD2|TRBV4-3
CASSQDPSGGSTDTQYF
TGCGCCAGCAGCCAAGACCCTAGCGGGGGGTCCACAGATACGCAGTATTTT
>NA|TRBJ1-5|TRBD1|TRBV5-5
CASSLQQGSNQPQHF
TGTGCCAGCAGCCTGCAACAGGGGAGCAATCAGCCCCAGCATTTT
>once|TRBJ1-1|NA|TRBV5-4
CASSLVGGDLNTEAFF
TGTGCCAGCAGCTTGGTAGGAGGAGATTTGAACACTGAAGCTTTCTTT
>NA|TRBJ2-3|TRBD2|TRBV27
CASSSSPGLAGVFLTDTQYF
TGTGCCAGCAGTTCCTCTCCGGGACTAGCGGGAGTCTTTCTCACAGATACGCAGTATTTT
>NA|TRBJ2-1|NA|TRBV28
CASSSPGPYNEQFF
TGTGCCAGCAGTTCACCGGGACCGTACAATGAGCAGTTCTTC